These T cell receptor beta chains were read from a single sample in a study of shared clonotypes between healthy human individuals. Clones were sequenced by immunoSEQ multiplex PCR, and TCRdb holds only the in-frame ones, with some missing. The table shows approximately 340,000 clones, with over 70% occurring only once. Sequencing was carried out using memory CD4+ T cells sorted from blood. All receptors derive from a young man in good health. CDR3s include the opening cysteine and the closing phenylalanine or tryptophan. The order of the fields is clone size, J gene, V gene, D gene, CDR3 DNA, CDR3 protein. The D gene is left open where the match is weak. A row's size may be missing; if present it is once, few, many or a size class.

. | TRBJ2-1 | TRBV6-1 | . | TGTGCCAGCTCTGAGGGGCCCGGATCCTACAATGAGCAGTTCTTC | CASSEGPGSYNEQFF
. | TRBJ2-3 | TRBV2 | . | TGTGCCAGCAGTGATGACTACTTCCCAGATACGCAGTATTTT | CASSDDYFPDTQYF
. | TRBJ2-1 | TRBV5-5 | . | TGTGCCAGCAGCCCTACGGAGTCCACGGGGCAGTTCTTC | CASSPTESTGQFF
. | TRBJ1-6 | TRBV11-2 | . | TGTGCCAGCAGCTTATCGGGAGGAAGTCTTGGTTCACCCCTCCACTTT | CASSLSGGSLGSPLHF
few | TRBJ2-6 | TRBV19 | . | TGTGCCAGTAGTATCGGGACGGTGGGCTCTGGGGCCAACGTCCTGACTTTC | CASSIGTVGSGANVLTF
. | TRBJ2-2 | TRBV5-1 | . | TGCGCCAGCAGCTTGGTGCATGGCGGGGAGCTGTTTTTT | CASSLVHGGELFF
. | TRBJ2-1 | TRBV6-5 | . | TGTGCCAGCAGTTACACCACCGGGGCAACGAGGAATGAGCAGTTCTTC | CASSYTTGATRNEQFF
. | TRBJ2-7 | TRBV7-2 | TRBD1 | TGTGCCAGCAGCTACCGGACAGGGCCTAACTCCGAGCAGTACTTC | CASSYRTGPNSEQYF
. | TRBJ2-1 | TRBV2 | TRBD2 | TGTGCCAGCAGCGGGACTAGCGGGGGTGAGCAGTTCTTC | CASSGTSGGEQFF
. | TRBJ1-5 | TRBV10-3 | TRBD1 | TGTGCCATGGGACAGGGTAGCAATCAGCCCCAGCATTTT | CAMGQGSNQPQHF
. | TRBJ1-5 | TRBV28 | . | TGTGCCAGCTTCAGGGATAGCAATCAGCCCCAGCATTTT | CASFRDSNQPQHF
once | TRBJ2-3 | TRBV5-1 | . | TGCGCCAGCAGCTTGGATGACTATTCCGCGAATACGCAGTATTTT | CASSLDDYSANTQYF
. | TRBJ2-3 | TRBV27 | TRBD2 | TGTGCCAGCAGTCAGGACCGAACGAGCGGGAGCAGTGATACGCAGTATTTT | CASSQDRTSGSSDTQYF
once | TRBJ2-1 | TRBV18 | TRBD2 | TGTGCCAGCTCACGCAGCGGGAGGTACGATGAGCAGTTCTTC | CASSRSGRYDEQFF
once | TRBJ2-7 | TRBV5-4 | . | TGTGCCGGCAGCTCCCCCAATGGAGGAGGGCAGTACTTC | CAGSSPNGGGQYF
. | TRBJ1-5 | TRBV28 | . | TGTGCCAGCAGTATTGGGCTAGGGCAGCCCCAGCATTTT | CASSIGLGQPQHF
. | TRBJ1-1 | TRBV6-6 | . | TGTGCCAGCAGTCCGCCGGAGGGCACTGAAGCTTTCTTT | CASSPPEGTEAFF
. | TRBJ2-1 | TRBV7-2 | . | TGTGCCAGCAGCTTTAGTACGAATGAGCAGTTCTTC | CASSFSTNEQFF